This T cell receptor beta chain originates from a study of human T cells and chemical hapten exposure. This clonotype has more than one count but fewer than ten. This sample's time point: healthy volunteer bleed at 2 weeks. It was from unfractionated whole blood that total RNA was extracted. TCRdb reprocessed the RACE reads via MiXCR and lists one record per CDR3 protein. The data show about 130,000 distinct CDR3 sequences, with 8.5% to 9.5% seen just once and 1.5% to 2% held by the top ten. Sample: whole blood. The clonotype comes from a male donor in good health. Some clones in this sample may be carry-over from other donors' samples.

The CDR3 DNA is TGCGCCAGCAGCTTGACAGGTCCTTCGGGCACTGAAGCTTTCTTT. Translating gives CASSLTGPSGTEAFF. The J gene is TRBJ1-1, the V gene TRBV5-1; the D gene is possibly TRBD1 (5 bases). Germline-derived CDR1 and CDR2 are SGHRS and YFSETQ. The CDR3 length is 15 residues. V gave up 1 base and J gave up 4 bases, with 14 bases separating them.